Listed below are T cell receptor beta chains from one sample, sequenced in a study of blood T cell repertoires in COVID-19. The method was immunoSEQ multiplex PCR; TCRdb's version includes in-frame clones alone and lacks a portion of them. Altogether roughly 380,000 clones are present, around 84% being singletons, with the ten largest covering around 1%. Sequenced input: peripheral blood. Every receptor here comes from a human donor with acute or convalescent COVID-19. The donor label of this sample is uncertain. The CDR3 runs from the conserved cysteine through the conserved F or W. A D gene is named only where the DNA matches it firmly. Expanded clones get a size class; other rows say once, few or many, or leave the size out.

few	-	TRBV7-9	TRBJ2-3	CASSLGFRGADTQYF	TGTGCCAGCAGCTTAGGCTTCAGGGGGGCAGATACGCAGTATTTT
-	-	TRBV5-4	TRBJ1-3	CASSSQGTGNTIYF	TGTGCCAGCAGCTCACAGGGAACTGGAAACACCATATATTTT
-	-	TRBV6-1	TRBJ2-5	CASSEGARETQYF	TGTGCCAGCAGTGAAGGAGCGCGAGAGACCCAGTACTTC
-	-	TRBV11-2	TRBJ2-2	CASSLDYRTGELFF	TGTGCCAGCAGCTTAGATTACAGAACCGGGGAGCTGTTTTTT
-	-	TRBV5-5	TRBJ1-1	CASSLVNTEAFF	TGTGCCAGCAGCTTGGTAAACACTGAAGCTTTCTTT
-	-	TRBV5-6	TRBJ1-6	CASSLYGQQSSPLHF	TGTGCCAGCAGCTTGTATGGACAGCAGTCTTCACCCCTCCACTTT
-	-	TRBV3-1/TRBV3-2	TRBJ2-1	CASSQGDYNEQFF	TGTGCCAGCAGCCAAGGAGATTACAATGAGCAGTTCTTC
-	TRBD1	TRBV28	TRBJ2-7	CASSLGQIYEQYF	TGTGCCAGCAGTTTGGGACAGATCTACGAGCAGTACTTC
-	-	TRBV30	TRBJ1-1	CACAKQGFLRDTEAFF	TGTGCCTGCGCAAAACAGGGCTTTCTTAGGGACACTGAAGCTTTCTTT
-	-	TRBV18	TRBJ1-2	CASSPQTGFERGYTF	TGTGCCAGCTCACCCCAGACAGGTTTTGAGAGAGGCTACACCTTC
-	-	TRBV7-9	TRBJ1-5	CASSPGFNQPQHF	TGTGCCAGCAGCCCAGGGTTCAATCAGCCCCAGCATTTT
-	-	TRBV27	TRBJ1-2	CATFLYGYTF	TGTGCCACCTTCCTCTATGGCTACACCTTC
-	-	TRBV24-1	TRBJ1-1	CATSDPNTEAFF	TGTGCCACCAGTGACCCTAACACTGAAGCTTTCTTT
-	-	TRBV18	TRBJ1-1	CASSPTQPRGTEAFF	TGTGCCAGCTCACCGACACAGCCTCGGGGCACTGAAGCTTTCTTT
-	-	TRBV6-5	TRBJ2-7	CASRSSGVYEQYF	TGTGCCAGCAGATCCTCAGGGGTCTACGAGCAGTACTTC
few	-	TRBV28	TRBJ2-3	CASSFLGGRRTDTQYF	TGTGCCAGCAGTTTTCTTGGGGGGAGGCGCACAGATACGCAGTATTTT
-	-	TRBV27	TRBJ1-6	CASSSSYSYNSPLHF	TGTGCCAGCAGTTCCAGTTACTCCTATAATTCACCCCTCCACTTT
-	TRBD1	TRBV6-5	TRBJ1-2	CASTPGQARGYTF	TGTGCCAGCACCCCGGGACAGGCGAGGGGCTACACCTTC
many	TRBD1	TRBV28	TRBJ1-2	CASARSGQGNYGYTF	TGTGCCAGCGCCCGGTCCGGACAGGGTAACTATGGCTACACCTTC
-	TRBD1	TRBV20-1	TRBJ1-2	CSASMDRANYGYTF	TGCAGTGCTAGTATGGACAGGGCTAACTATGGCTACACCTTC
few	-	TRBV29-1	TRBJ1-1	CSVERSRGVREAFF	TGCAGCGTTGAGCGGTCAAGGGGCGTCCGTGAAGCTTTCTTT
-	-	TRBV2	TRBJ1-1	CASSGFGQSEAFF	TGTGCCAGCAGTGGTTTTGGGCAGTCTGAAGCTTTCTTT
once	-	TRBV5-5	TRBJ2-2	CASSSSPGLNYANTGELFF	TGTGCCAGCAGCTCCTCGCCGGGACTCAATTACGCGAACACCGGGGAGCTGTTTTTT
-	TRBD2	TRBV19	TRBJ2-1	CASSLALRLAGDNEQFF	TGTGCCAGTAGTTTAGCCCTGAGACTAGCGGGAGACAATGAGCAGTTCTTC
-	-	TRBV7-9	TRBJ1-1	CASSTAGQPNTEAFF	TGTGCCAGCAGCACGGCTGGACAGCCGAACACTGAAGCTTTCTTT
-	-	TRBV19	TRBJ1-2	CASSTDRNYGYTF	TGTGCCAGTAGTACGGACAGAAACTATGGCTACACCTTC
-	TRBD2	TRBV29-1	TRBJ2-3	CSVGVAGGVTDTQYF	TGCAGCGTTGGGGTAGCGGGAGGTGTCACAGATACGCAGTATTTT
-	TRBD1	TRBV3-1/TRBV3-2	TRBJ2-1	CASSQLHASSGGYEQFF	TGTGCCAGCAGCCAACTCCACGCCTCTTCAGGGGGCTATGAGCAGTTCTTC
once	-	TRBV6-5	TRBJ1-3	CASSPSGDRNTIYF	TGTGCCAGCAGCCCATCGGGGGACCGAAACACCATATATTTT
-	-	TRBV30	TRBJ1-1	CACVINTEAFF	TGTGCCTGCGTAATTAATACTGAAGCTTTCTTT
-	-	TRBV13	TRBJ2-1	CASSAGGVHEQFF	TGTGCCAGCAGCGCGGGCGGGGTCCATGAGCAGTTCTTC
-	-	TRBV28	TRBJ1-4	CASSLGGRVGEKLFF	TGTGCCAGCAGTTTAGGTGGGAGGGTCGGCGAAAAACTGTTTTTT
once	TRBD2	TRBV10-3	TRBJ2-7	CAISDPIGVGGLAGGLVYEQYF	TGTGCCATCAGTGACCCGATAGGCGTGGGGGGACTAGCGGGAGGGCTTGTCTACGAGCAGTACTTC
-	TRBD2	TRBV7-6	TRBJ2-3	CASSLRGVTDTQYF	TGTGCCAGCAGCTTACGGGGGGTGACAGATACGCAGTATTTT
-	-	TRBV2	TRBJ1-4	CASSGPRRPGRNEKLFF	TGTGCCAGCAGTGGCCCCCGCAGGCCCGGGAGGAATGAAAAACTGTTTTTT
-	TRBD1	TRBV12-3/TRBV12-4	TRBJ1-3	CASSYRGRNTIYF	TGTGCCAGCAGTTATAGGGGGCGGAACACCATATATTTT
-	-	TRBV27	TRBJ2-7	CASSLKEGTYEQYF	TGTGCCAGCAGTTTAAAAGAGGGAACCTACGAGCAGTACTTC
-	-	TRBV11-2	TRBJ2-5	CASSWAGLGETQYF	TGTGCCAGCAGCTGGGCGGGGTTAGGGGAGACCCAGTACTTC
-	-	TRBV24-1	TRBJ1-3	CATSGGDGHTIYF	TGTGCCACCAGTGGCGGGGATGGGCACACCATATATTTT
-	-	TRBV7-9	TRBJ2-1	CASSLKDREEFF	TGTGCCAGCAGCTTGAAAGACAGGGAGGAGTTCTTC
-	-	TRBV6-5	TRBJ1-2	CASSDRLGYTF	TGTGCCAGCAGCGACAGGCTTGGCTACACCTTC
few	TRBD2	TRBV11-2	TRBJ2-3	CASSLLGLAGGDTQYF	TGTGCCAGCAGCTTACTCGGACTAGCGGGAGGAGATACGCAGTATTTT
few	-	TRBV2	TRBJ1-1	CATIQQGSVPEAFF	TGTGCCACCATCCAACAGGGCTCTGTCCCTGAAGCTTTCTTT
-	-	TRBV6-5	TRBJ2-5	CASSYRGGETQYF	TGTGCCAGCAGTTACCGTGGGGGGGAGACCCAGTACTTC
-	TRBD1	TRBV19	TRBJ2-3	CASGGTGVGTDTQYF	TGTGCCAGTGGAGGGACAGGGGTTGGGACAGATACGCAGTATTTT
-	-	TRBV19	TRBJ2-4	CASSIGLVGKNIQYF	TGTGCCAGTAGTATAGGACTAGTGGGAAAAAACATTCAGTACTTC
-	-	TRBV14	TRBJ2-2	CASSQESGVFRGELFF	TGTGCCAGCAGCCAAGAGTCCGGCGTGTTCAGGGGGGAGCTGTTTTTT
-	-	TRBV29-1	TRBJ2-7	CSVEAPQGLGRRVCCRPYF	TGCAGCGTTGAAGCTCCCCAGGGCCTGGGGCGCAGAGTTTGCTGTAGACCATACTTC
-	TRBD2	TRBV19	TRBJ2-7	CASSSLAGSSYEQYF	TGTGCCAGTTCTTCACTAGCGGGAAGCTCCTACGAGCAGTACTTC
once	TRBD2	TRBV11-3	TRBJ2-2	CASSLDPGRTGELFF	TGTGCCAGCAGCTTAGACCCCGGGAGGACCGGGGAGCTGTTTTTT
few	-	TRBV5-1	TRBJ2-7	CASSLDRVGHEQYF	TGCGCCAGCAGCTTGGACAGGGTAGGCCACGAGCAGTACTTC
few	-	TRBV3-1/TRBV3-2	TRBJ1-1	CASSQRNTEAFF	TGTGCCAGCAGCCAACGGAACACTGAAGCTTTCTTT
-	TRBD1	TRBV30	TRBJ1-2	CAWTGTGSYGYTF	TGTGCCTGGACCGGGACAGGTTCCTATGGCTACACCTTC
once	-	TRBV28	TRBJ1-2	CASSLQGTYGYTF	TGTGCCAGCAGTTTGCAGGGAACCTATGGCTACACCTTC
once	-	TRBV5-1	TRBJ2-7	CASSLGYENRREQYF	TGCGCCAGCAGCTTGGGATATGAGAACCGTCGGGAGCAGTACTTC